This T cell receptor (beta chain) emerged from a study of T cell repertoires in cytomegalovirus infection. For the study at large: HLA-B-restricted CMV epitopes that are well studied were used alongside recently identified HLA-C-restricted ones. Based on public TCR beta signatures, there were indications of CMV infection and of a matching HLA type. Study findings and constraints: Predominance within the ex vivo response was attributable to HLA-C-restricted CMV-specific TCR beta clonotypes.

TCRdb processed the reads anew with MiXCR; each CDR3 protein has one entry. The data hold more than 300,000 distinct CDR3 sequences, with just under 35% observed a single time. This clonotype was found a few times. Its specificity is unknown. The sequence came from a human donor in good health (CMV status not recorded). Some clones in this sample may be carry-over from other donors' samples. The sample was cultured PBMCs, taken from culture after CMV antigen stimulation.

The DNA of the CDR3 is TGTGCCAGCGGAGAAGAGACCCAGTACTTC. It yields the protein CASGEETQYF. The V gene is TRBV7-2, the J gene TRBJ2-5; D unresolved. The CDR3 length is 10 residues. V gave up 8 bases and J gave up 3 bases, with 4 bases separating them. Germline CDR1 SGHTA, CDR2 FQGNSA.